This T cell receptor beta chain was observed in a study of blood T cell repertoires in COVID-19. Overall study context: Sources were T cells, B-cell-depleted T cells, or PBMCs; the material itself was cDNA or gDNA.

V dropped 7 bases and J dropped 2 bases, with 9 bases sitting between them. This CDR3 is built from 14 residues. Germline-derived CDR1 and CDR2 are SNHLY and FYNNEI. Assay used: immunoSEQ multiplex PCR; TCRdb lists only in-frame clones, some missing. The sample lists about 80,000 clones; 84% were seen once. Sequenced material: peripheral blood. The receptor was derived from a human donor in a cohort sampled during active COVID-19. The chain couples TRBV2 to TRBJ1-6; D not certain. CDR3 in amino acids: CASMGAPYNSPLHF. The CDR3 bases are TGTGCCAGCATGGGCGCGCCCTATAATTCACCCCTCCACTTT.